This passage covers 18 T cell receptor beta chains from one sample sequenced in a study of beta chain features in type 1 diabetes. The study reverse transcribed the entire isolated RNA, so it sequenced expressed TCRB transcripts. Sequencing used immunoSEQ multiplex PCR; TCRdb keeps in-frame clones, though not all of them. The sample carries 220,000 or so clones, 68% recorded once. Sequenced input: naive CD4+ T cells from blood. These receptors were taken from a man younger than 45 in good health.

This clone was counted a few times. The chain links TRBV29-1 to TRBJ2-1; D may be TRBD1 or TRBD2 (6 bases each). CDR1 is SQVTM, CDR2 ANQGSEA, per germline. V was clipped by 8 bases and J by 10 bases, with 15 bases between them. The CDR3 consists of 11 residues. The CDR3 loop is CSSGAVVEQFF. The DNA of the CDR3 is TGCAGCTCGGGGGCGGTTGTCGAGCAGTTCTTC.

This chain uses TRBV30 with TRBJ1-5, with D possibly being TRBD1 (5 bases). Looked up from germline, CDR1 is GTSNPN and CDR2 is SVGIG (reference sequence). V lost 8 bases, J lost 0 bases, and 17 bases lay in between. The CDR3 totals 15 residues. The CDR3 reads CAHDRQHYSNQPQHF. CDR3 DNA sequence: TGTGCCCACGACAGACAGCACTATAGCAATCAGCCCCAGCATTTT.

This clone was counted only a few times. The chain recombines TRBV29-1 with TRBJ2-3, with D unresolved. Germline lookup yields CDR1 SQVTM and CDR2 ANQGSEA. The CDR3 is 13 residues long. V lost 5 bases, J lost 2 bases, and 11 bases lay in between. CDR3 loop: CSVRDPFTDTQYF. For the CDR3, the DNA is TGCAGCGTTAGAGACCCCTTCACAGATACGCAGTATTTT.

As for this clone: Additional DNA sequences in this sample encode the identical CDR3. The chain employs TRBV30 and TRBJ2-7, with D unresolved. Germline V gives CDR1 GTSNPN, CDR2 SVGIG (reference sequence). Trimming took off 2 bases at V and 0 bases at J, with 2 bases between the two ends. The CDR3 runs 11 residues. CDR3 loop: CAWSISYEQYF. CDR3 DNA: TGTGCCTGGAGTATCTCCTACGAGCAGTACTTC.

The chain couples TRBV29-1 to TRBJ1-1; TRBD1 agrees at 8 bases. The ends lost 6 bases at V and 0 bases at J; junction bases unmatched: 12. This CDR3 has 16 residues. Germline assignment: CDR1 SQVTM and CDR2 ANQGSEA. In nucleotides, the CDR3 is TGCAGCGTGGGGAGACAGGGGCGGCCCTTGAACACTGAAGCTTTCTTT. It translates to CSVGRQGRPLNTEAFF.

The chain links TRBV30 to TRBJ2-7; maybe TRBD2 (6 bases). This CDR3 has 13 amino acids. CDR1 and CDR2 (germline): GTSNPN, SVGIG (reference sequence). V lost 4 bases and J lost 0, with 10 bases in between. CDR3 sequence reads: CAWNTGSSYEQYF. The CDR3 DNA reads TGTGCCTGGAACACCGGGAGCTCCTACGAGCAGTACTTC.

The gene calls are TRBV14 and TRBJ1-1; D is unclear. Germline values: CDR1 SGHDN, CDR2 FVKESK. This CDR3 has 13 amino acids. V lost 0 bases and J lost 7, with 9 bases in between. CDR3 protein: CASSQDLTGEAFF. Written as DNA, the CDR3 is TGTGCCAGCAGCCAAGATTTGACGGGTGAAGCTTTCTTT. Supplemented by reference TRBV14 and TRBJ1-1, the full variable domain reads EAGVTQFPSHSVIEKGQTVTLRCDPISGHDNLYWYRRVMGKEIKFLLHFVKESKQDESGMPNNRFLAERTGGTYSTLKVQPAELEDSGVYFCASSQDLTGEAFFGQGTRLTVV.

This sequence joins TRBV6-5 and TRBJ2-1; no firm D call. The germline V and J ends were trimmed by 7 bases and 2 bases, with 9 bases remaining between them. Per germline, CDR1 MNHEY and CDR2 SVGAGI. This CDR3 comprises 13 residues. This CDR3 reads CASTKGTYNEQFF. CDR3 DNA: TGTGCCAGCACCAAAGGGACCTACAATGAGCAGTTCTTC.

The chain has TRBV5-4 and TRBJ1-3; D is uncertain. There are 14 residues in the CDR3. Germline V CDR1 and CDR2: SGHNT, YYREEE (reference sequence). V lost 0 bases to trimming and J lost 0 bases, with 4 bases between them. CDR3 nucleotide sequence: TGTGCCAGCAGCTTGGCGGGCTCTGGAAACACCATATATTTT. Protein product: CASSLAGSGNTIYF.

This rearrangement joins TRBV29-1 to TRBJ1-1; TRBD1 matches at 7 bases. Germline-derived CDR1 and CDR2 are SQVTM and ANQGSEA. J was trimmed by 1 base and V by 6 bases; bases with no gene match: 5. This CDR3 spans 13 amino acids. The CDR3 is CSVLDRANTEAFF. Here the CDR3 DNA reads TGCAGCGTGTTAGACAGGGCGAACACTGAAGCTTTCTTT. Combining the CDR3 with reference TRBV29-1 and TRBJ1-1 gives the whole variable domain SAVISQKPSRDICQRGTSLTIQCQVDSQVTMMFWYRQQPGQSLTLIATANQGSEATYESGFVIDKFPISRPNLTFSTLTVSNMSPEDSSIYLCSVLDRANTEAFFGQGTRLTVV.

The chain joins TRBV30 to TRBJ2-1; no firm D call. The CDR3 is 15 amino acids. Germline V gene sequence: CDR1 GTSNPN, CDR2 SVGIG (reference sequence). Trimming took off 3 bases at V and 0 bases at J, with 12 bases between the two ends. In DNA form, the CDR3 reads TGTGCCTGGAGCAAGGACCTTCGCTCCTACAATGAGCAGTTCTTC. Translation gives CAWSKDLRSYNEQFF.

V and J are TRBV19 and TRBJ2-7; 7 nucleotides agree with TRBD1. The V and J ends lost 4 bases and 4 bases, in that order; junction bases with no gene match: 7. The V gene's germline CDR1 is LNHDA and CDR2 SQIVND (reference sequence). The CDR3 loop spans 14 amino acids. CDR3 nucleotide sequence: TGTGCCAGTAGTAGGACAGGACCAGCGTACGAGCAGTACTTC. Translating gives CASSRTGPAYEQYF.

CDR3 sequence: CASSLIPSGTHNEQFF. Written as DNA, the CDR3 is TGTGCCAGCAGCTTAATCCCTAGCGGGACACACAATGAGCAGTTCTTC. The gene calls are TRBV11-2 and TRBJ2-1; 9 bases line up with TRBD2. The V gene's germline CDR1 is SGHAT and CDR2 FQNNGV. With V trimmed by 2 bases and J by 5 bases, 7 bases remained unmatched. The CDR3 is made up of 16 amino acids. The complete variable domain, with remaining parts taken from reference TRBV11-2 and TRBJ2-1, reads EAGVAQSPRYKIIEKRQSVAFWCNPISGHATLYWYQQILGQGPKLLIQFQNNGVVDDSQLPKDRFSAERLKGVDSTLKIQPAKLEDSAVYLCASSLIPSGTHNEQFFGPGTRLTVL.

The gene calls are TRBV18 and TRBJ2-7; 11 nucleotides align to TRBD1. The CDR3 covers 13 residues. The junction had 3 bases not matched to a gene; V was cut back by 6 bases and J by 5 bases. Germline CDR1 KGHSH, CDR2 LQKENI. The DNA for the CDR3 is TGTGCCAGCTCGGGGACAGGGGGAAACGAGCAGTACTTC. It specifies CASSGTGGNEQYF.

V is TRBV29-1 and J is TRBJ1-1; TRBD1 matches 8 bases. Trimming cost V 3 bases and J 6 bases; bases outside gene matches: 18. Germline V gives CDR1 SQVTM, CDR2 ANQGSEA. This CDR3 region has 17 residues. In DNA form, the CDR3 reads TGCAGCGTTGATGGTTACTTCGTAGGACAGGGTTTTCCTGAAGCTTTCTTT. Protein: CSVDGYFVGQGFPEAFF.

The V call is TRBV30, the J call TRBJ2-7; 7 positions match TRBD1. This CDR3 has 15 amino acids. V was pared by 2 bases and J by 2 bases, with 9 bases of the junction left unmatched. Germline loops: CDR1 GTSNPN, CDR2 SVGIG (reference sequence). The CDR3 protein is CAWSPKPGQPYEQYF. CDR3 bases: TGTGCCTGGAGTCCAAAACCGGGACAGCCCTACGAGCAGTACTTC.

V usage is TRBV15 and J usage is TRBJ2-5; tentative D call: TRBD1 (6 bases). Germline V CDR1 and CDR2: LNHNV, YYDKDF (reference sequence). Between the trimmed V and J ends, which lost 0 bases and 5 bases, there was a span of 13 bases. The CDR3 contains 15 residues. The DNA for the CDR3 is TGTGCCACCAGCAGAGATACCAGGGGAGAGGAGACCCAGTACTTC. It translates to CATSRDTRGEETQYF. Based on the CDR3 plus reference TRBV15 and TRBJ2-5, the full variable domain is DAMVIQNPRYQVTQFGKPVTLSCSQTLNHNVMYWYQQKSSQAPKLLFHYYDKDFNNEADTPDNFQSRRPNTSFCFLDIRSPGLGDTAMYLCATSRDTRGEETQYFGPGTRLLVL.

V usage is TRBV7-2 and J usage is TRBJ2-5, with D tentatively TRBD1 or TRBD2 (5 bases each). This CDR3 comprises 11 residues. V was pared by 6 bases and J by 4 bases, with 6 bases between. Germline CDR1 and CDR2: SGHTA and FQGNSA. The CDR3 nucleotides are TGTGCCAGCAGGAGGGGAGAGACCCAGTACTTC. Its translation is CASRRGETQYF. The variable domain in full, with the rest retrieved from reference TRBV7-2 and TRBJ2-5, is GAGVSQSPSNKVTEKGKDVELRCDPISGHTALYWYRQSLGQGLEFLIYFQGNSAPDKSGLPSDRFSAERTGGSVSTLTIQRTQQEDSAVYLCASRRGETQYFGPGTRLLVL.